This is a list of T cell receptor beta chains from one sample in a study of blood T cell repertoires in COVID-19. TCRdb keeps only in-frame clones here, not all; method: immunoSEQ multiplex PCR. The sample yields about 66,000 clones, around 84% seen once. The sequencing input was peripheral blood. The receptor set was obtained from a man in his fifties with active COVID-19. Both conserved end residues are part of each CDR3.

CDR3	J	V
CATSQDSRVTGELFF	TRBJ2-2	TRBV24-1
CASSLEQAASSGNTIYF	TRBJ1-3	TRBV5-4
CSASGGRVETQYF	TRBJ2-5	TRBV20-1
CASSLGATAISYEQYF	TRBJ2-7	TRBV5-1
CASSRLAGGQETQYF	TRBJ2-5	TRBV6-2/TRBV6-3
CASSSRARGYGYTF	TRBJ1-2	TRBV11-2
CASSEGTSGRQETQYF	TRBJ2-5	TRBV10-1
CASSLSSGTLSYEQYF	TRBJ2-7	TRBV5-1
CASSLGGGETQYF	TRBJ2-5	TRBV7-6
CASSFLSYNEQFF	TRBJ2-1	TRBV11-3
CASSTALANYGYTF	TRBJ1-2	TRBV5-1
CASSNRDRGTEAFF	TRBJ1-1	TRBV6-5
CASSESSPSYNEQFF	TRBJ2-1	TRBV2
CASSSTQGARETQYF	TRBJ2-5	TRBV18
CASSLQYTEAFF	TRBJ1-1	TRBV5-8
CASSRRGPGELFF	TRBJ2-2	TRBV3-1/TRBV3-2
CASSPLPARGSYGYTF	TRBJ1-2	TRBV18
CAWSAWTGTSGYEQYF	TRBJ2-7	TRBV30
CASAWAENTEAFF	TRBJ1-1	TRBV5-1
CASSGTLQKETQYF	TRBJ2-5	TRBV5-1
CASSLGGGLRNEQFF	TRBJ2-1	TRBV5-1
CSASGQGAEGYTF	TRBJ1-2	TRBV20-1
CASSPRTSGAGNEQFF	TRBJ2-1	TRBV18
CASSIERNNEQFF	TRBJ2-1	TRBV7-9
CASSVGGLAGSYEQYF	TRBJ2-7	TRBV9
CASSSRDRGNEQYF	TRBJ2-7	TRBV6-5
CAIRGTVAGGLKEQFF	TRBJ2-1	TRBV10-3
CASSSHSGNEQFF	TRBJ2-1	TRBV11-3
CASLGGSGEETQYF	TRBJ2-5	TRBV7-8
CASSYSGLHNEKLFF	TRBJ1-4	TRBV25-1
CAIGGQGGDTEAFF	TRBJ1-1	TRBV10-3
CASSPLGRSYNEQFF	TRBJ2-1	TRBV11-2
CASSEQGAFSGNTIYF	TRBJ1-3	TRBV6-1
CASSHRQETNEKLFF	TRBJ1-4	TRBV18
CASSPLGSGGEDNIQYF	TRBJ2-4	TRBV6-6
CASSLGRGAYNEQFF	TRBJ2-1	TRBV9
CASSQGDRQPQHF	TRBJ1-5	TRBV3-1/TRBV3-2
CASSLGTAGNTIYF	TRBJ1-3	TRBV5-1
CASSQNVNLNYNEQFF	TRBJ2-1	TRBV4-1
CASSEYGTSSTDTQYF	TRBJ2-3	TRBV7-2
CASIRRAGEGTDTQYF	TRBJ2-3	TRBV19
CASSLRQGSRHTEAFF	TRBJ1-1	TRBV7-8
CASSLQGRYGYTF	TRBJ1-2	TRBV11-2
CASSPQGPNTEAFF	TRBJ1-1	TRBV6-5
CASSQKSQGLTEAFF	TRBJ1-1	TRBV7-2
CASSHGGVETQYF	TRBJ2-5	TRBV10-2
CASSERLAGGLYNEQFF	TRBJ2-1	TRBV6-1
CASSQDRGNQPQHF	TRBJ1-5	TRBV4-2
CASSPGGTEAFF	TRBJ1-1	TRBV7-3
CASSRLQTGDTQYF	TRBJ2-3	TRBV28
CASSDDLTGSTEAFF	TRBJ1-1	TRBV5-1
CASSIGEGYEQYF	TRBJ2-7	TRBV12-3/TRBV12-4
CASIQTAGPNTGELFF	TRBJ2-2	TRBV5-1
CASSQGKGIYEQFF	TRBJ2-1	TRBV14
CASSAGLAHADTQYF	TRBJ2-3	TRBV9
CASSLRGGTEAFF	TRBJ1-1	TRBV27
CAGDGGNTEAFF	TRBJ1-1	TRBV30
CATSSSGEHTDTQYF	TRBJ2-3	TRBV24-1
CASKIESTGVGYTF	TRBJ1-2	TRBV6-5